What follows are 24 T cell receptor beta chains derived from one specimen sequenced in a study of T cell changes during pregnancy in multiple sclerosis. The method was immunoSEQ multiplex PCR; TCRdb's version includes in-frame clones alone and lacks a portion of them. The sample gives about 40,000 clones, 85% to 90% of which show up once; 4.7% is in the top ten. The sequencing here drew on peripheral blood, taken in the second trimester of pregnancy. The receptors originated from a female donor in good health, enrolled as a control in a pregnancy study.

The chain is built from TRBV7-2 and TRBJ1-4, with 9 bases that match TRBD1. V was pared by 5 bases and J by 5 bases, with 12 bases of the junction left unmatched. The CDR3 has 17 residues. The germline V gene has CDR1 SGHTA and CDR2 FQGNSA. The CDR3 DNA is TGTGCCAGCAGCCCGCGCCCGGGACAGGGAAACAATGAAAAACTGTTTTTT. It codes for CASSPRPGQGNNEKLFF.

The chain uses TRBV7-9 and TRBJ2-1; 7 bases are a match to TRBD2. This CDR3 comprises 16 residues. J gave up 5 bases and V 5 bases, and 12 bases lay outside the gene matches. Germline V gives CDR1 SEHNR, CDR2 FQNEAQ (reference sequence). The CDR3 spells CASSDRGAGTHNEQFF. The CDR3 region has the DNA TGTGCCAGCAGCGATAGGGGAGCGGGAACCCACAATGAGCAGTTCTTC.

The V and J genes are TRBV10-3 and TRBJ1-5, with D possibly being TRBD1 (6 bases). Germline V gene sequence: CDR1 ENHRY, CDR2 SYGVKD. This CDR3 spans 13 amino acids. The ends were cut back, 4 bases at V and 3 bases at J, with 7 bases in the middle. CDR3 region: CAISAGVNQPQHF. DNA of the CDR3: TGTGCCATCAGTGCAGGGGTCAATCAGCCCCAGCATTTT.

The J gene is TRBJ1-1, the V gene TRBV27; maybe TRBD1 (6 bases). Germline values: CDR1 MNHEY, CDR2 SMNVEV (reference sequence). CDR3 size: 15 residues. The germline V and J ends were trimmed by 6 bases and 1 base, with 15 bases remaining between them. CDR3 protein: CASSPGTLWNTEAFF. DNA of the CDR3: TGTGCCAGCAGCCCCGGGACACTATGGAACACTGAAGCTTTCTTT.

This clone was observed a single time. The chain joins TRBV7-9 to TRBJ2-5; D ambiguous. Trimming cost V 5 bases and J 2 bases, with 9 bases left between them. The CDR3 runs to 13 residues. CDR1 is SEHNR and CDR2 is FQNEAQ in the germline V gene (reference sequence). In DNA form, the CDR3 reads TGTGCCAGCAGCCGAGGAACACAAGAGACCCAGTACTTC. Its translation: CASSRGTQETQYF.

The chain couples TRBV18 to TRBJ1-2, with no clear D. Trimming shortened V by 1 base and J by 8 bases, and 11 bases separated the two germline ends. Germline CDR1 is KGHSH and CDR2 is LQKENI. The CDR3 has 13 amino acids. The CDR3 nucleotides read TGTGCCAGCTCACCACAGGACTTGGAAGGCTACACCTTC. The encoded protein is CASSPQDLEGYTF.

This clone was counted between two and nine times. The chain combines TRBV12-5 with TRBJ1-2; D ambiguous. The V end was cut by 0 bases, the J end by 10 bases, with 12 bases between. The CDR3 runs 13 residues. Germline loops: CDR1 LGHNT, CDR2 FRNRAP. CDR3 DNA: TGTGCTAGTGGTTTGGTGCGGCAGCCCCTCTACACCTTC. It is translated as CASGLVRQPLYTF.

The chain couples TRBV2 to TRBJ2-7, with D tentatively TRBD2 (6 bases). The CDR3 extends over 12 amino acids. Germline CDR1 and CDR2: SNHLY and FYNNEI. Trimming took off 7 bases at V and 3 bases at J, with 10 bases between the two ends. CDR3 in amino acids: CASIGGLYEQYF. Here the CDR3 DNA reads TGTGCCAGCATCGGGGGACTCTACGAGCAGTACTTC.

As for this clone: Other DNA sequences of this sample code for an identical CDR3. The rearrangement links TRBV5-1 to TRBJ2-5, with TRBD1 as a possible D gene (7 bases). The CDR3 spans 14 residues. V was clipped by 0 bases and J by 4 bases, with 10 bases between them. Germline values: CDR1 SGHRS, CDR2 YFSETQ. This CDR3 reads CASSLGQGGETQYF. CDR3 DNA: TGCGCCAGCAGCTTGGGTCAGGGGGGAGAGACCCAGTACTTC.

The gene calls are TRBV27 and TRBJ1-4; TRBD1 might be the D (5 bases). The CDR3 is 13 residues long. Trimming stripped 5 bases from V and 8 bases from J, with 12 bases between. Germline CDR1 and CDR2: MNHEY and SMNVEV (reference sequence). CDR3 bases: TGTGCCAGCAGTCCCGGGGGGGTCGAAAAACTGTTTTTT. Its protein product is CASSPGGVEKLFF.

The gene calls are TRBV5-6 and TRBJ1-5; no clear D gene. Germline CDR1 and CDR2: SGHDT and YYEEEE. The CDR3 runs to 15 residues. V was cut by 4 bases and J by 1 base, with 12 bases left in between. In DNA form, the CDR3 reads TGTGCCAGCAGCAAGGACCGAGGGAGCAATCAGCCCCAGCATTTT. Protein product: CASSKDRGSNQPQHF.

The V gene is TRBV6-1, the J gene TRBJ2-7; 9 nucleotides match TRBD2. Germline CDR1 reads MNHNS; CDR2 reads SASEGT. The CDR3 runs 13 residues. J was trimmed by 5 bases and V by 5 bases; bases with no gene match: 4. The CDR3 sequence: CASSLSGSDEQYF. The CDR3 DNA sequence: TGTGCCAGCAGTCTTAGCGGGAGCGACGAGCAGTACTTC.

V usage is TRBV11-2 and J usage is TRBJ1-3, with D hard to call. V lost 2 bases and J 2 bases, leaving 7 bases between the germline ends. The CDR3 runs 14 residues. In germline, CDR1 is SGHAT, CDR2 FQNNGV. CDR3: CASSLKAAGNTIYF. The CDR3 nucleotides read TGTGCCAGCAGCTTAAAGGCGGCTGGAAACACCATATATTTT.

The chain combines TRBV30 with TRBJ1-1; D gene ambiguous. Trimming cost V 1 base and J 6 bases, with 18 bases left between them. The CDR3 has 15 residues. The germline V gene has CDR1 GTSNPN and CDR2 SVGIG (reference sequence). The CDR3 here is CAWSAFSVPSAEAFF. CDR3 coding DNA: TGTGCCTGGAGTGCCTTCTCGGTGCCGAGCGCTGAAGCTTTCTTT.

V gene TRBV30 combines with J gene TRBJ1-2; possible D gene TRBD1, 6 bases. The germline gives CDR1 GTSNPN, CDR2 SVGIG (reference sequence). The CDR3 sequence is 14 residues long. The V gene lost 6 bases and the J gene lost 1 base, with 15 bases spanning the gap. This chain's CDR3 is CACPGEGVNYGYTF. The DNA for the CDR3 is TGTGCCTGCCCCGGTGAGGGGGTTAACTATGGCTACACCTTC.

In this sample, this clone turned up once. The CDR3 loop reads CATSRDQQGGVNIQYF. CDR3 nucleotides: TGTGCCACCAGCAGAGATCAACAGGGAGGGGTAAACATTCAGTACTTC. This chain joins TRBV15 and TRBJ2-4; TRBD2 might be the D (7 bases). This CDR3 contains 16 residues. Trimming pared 0 bases from V and 6 bases from J, leaving 15 bases between. CDR1 and CDR2 from the germline V gene are LNHNV and YYDKDF (reference sequence).

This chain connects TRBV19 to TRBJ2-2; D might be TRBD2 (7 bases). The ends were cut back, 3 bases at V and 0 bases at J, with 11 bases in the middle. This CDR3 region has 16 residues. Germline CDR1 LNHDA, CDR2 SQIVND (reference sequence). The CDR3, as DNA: TGTGCCAGTAGTATCCCCGGGGGGCCGAACACCGGGGAGCTGTTTTTT. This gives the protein CASSIPGGPNTGELFF. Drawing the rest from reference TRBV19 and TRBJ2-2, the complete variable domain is DGGITQSPKYLFRKEGQNVTLSCEQNLNHDAMYWYRQDPGQGLRLIYYSQIVNDFQKGDIAEGYSVSREKKESFPLTVTSAQKNPTAFYLCASSIPGGPNTGELFFGEGSRLTVL.

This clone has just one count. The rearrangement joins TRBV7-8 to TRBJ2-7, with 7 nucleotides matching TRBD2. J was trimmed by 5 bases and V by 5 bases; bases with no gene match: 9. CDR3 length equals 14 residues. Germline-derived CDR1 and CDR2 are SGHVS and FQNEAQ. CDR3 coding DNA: TGTGCCAGCAGCCCGGGGAGGGGTGGCCACGAGCAGTACTTC. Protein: CASSPGRGGHEQYF. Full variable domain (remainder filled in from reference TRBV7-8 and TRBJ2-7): GAGVSQSPRYKVAKRGQDVALRCDPISGHVSLFWYQQALGQGPEFLTYFQNEAQLDKSGLPSDRFFAERPEGSVSTLKIQRTQQEDSAVYLCASSPGRGGHEQYFGPGTRLTVT.

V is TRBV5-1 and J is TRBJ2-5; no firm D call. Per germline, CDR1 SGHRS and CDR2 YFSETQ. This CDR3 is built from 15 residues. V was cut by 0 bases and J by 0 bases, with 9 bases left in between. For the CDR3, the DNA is TGCGCCAGCAGCTTGGTCGAGCCGTACCAAGAGACCCAGTACTTC. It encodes CASSLVEPYQETQYF. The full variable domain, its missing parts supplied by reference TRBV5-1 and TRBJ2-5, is KAGVTQTPRYLIKTRGQQVTLSCSPISGHRSVSWYQQTPGQGLQFLFEYFSETQRNKGNFPGRFSGRQFSNSRSEMNVSTLELGDSALYLCASSLVEPYQETQYFGPGTRLLVL.

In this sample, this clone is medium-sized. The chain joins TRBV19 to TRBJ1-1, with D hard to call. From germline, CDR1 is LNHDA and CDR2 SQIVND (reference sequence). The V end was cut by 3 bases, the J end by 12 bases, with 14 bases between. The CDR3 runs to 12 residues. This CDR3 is CASSMGGLPPFF. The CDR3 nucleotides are TGTGCCAGTAGTATGGGAGGGTTGCCACCTTTCTTT.

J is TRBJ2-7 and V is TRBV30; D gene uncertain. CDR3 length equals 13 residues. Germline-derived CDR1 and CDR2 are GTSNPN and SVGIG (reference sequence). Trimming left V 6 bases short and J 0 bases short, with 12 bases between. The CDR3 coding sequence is TGTGCCTGCCAAACACAGAGCTCCTACGAGCAGTACTTC. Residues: CACQTQSSYEQYF.

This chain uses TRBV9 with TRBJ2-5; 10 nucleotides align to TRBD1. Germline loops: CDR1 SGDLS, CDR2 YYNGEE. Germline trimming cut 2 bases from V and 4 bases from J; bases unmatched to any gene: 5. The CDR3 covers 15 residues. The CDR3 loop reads CASSVGTGDLETQYF. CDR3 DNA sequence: TGTGCCAGCAGCGTGGGGACAGGGGACTTAGAGACCCAGTACTTC.

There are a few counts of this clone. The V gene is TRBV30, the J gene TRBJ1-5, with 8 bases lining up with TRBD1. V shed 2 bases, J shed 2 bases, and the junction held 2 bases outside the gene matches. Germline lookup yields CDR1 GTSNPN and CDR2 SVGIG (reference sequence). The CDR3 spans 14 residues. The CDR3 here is CAWSRGQGNQPQHF. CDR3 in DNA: TGTGCCTGGAGTAGGGGACAGGGCAATCAGCCCCAGCATTTT.

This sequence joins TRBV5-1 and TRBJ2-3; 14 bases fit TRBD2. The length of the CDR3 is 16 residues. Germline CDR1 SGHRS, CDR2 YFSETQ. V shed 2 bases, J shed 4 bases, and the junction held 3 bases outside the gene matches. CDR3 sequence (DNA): TGCGCCAGCAGCTTTGGGACTAGCGGGAGCCCAGATACGCAGTATTTT. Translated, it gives CASSFGTSGSPDTQYF.